The entry that follows covers one T cell receptor (beta chain) sequence. Its antigen remains unidentified. This entry is derived from a study of cytomegalovirus exposure and HLA in healthy donors. For the study at large: The same platform as the roughly 700 first-cohort repertoires was used for the roughly 130 validation repertoires, a later analysis reported.

Study-wide results and caveats: Testing in vitro showed a few CMV-associated chains specific for CMV antigens. The study designated roughly 150 TCR beta chains cytomegalovirus-associated. One later analysis, an examination of the roughly 130 validation repertoires, found that first-cohort TCR clusters tended to co-occur in them.

The CDR3 spans 15 residues. The V end was cut by 0 bases, the J end by 5 bases, with 14 bases between. Germline V gene data show CDR1 as LGHNA and CDR2 as YNFKEQ. Assay: immunoSEQ multiplex PCR; the TCRdb copy retains only in-frame clones and omits some. This table has roughly 300,000 clones, about 90% appearing once. The chain joins TRBV4-2 to TRBJ2-7, with D possibly matching TRBD1 (6 bases). Sequenced input: PBMCs. The clonotype comes from a young woman in good health and CMV-seropositive. CDR3 coding DNA: TGTGCCAGCAGCCAAGATGGGGCAGGGGTGGACGAGCAGTACTTC. Protein sequence: CASSQDGAGVDEQYF.